These 21 T cell receptor beta chains were sequenced from one sample in a study of blood T cell repertoires in COVID-19 (dated by TCRdb to 2019 to 2021). The library was generated by the immunoSEQ multiplex PCR assay. In TCRdb, the immuneACCESS table is reduced to in-frame sequences with V and J assigned. These tables do not hold every clone; where another copy was compared, an unresolved V gene accounts for under half, and the others remain unexplained. Here the sample has around 340,000 clones; less than 90% occur a single time. The top ten hold just over 7% of the sample. Input material: peripheral blood. The receptors shown here come from a woman aged 60-75 years with COVID-19, enrolled during active disease.

This clone has only one observation. The gene calls are TRBV12-3 or TRBV12-4 and TRBJ1-1; weak D call: TRBD1 (5 bases). With 8 bases removed from V and 5 bases from J, the gap between germline ends came to 15 bases. The CDR3 covers 13 residues. CDR3 sequence: CASRLLEGTEAFF. Here the CDR3 DNA reads TGTGCCAGCCGCTTACTGGAGGGGACTGAAGCTTTCTTT.

The rearrangement uses TRBV29-1 and TRBJ1-3, with a possible D match to TRBD1 (5 bases). The length of the CDR3 is 15 residues. The germline gives CDR1 SQVTM, CDR2 ANQGSEA. Trimming left V 2 bases short and J 0 bases short, with 11 bases between. The CDR3 here is CSVEPMTASGNTIYF. CDR3 sequence (DNA): TGCAGCGTTGAACCTATGACAGCCTCTGGAAACACCATATATTTT. The complete variable domain, with remaining parts taken from reference TRBV29-1 and TRBJ1-3, reads SAVISQKPSRDICQRGTSLTIQCQVDSQVTMMFWYRQQPGQSLTLIATANQGSEATYESGFVIDKFPISRPNLTFSTLTVSNMSPEDSSIYLCSVEPMTASGNTIYFGEGSWLTVV.

This clone was detected only a few times. The rearrangement uses TRBV2 and TRBJ1-5, with D uncertain. Germline CDR1 is SNHLY and CDR2 is FYNNEI. The ends were cut back, 1 base at V and 4 bases at J, with 11 bases in the middle. The CDR3 spans 15 residues. Here the CDR3 reads CASSEVSSRNQPQHF. The CDR3, as DNA: TGTGCCAGCAGTGAAGTGTCTTCTCGTAATCAGCCCCAGCATTTT.

V and J are TRBV3-1 (or the pseudogene TRBV3-2) and TRBJ2-5, with TRBD2 matching over 7 bases. This CDR3 comprises 17 residues. CDR1 LGHDT and CDR2 YNNKEL come from the germline V gene (reference sequence). J lost 2 bases, V lost 5 bases, and 14 bases had no gene match. CDR3 protein: CASSSSHKRGKQETQYF. CDR3 DNA sequence: TGTGCCAGCAGCTCCTCCCATAAGCGGGGCAAACAAGAGACCCAGTACTTC.

The V call is TRBV7-9, the J call TRBJ1-2; maybe TRBD1 (6 bases). The V gene lost 4 bases and the J gene lost 0 bases, with 12 bases spanning the gap. Germline V gives CDR1 SEHNR, CDR2 FQNEAQ (reference sequence). The length of the CDR3 is 15 residues. In DNA, the CDR3 is TGTGCCAGCAGCTGGACAGAGCTCTCTAACTATGGCTACACCTTC. Translated: CASSWTELSNYGYTF.

This clone was seen just once. The chain uses TRBV15 and TRBJ2-1, with 9 bases lining up with TRBD1. Losses at the gene ends were 3 bases for V and 2 bases for J; bases not matched to a gene: 2. CDR3 length: 15 residues. Germline assignment: CDR1 LNHNV and CDR2 YYDKDF (reference sequence). Here the CDR3 DNA reads TGTGCCACCAGCAGGGACAGGGGAGCCTACAATGAGCAGTTCTTC. This translates into CATSRDRGAYNEQFF.

The gene calls are TRBV5-1 and TRBJ2-7; D is unresolved. V lost 0 bases to trimming and J lost 7 bases, with 14 bases between them. The CDR3 length is 14 residues. Germline values: CDR1 SGHRS, CDR2 YFSETQ. The CDR3: CASSLVGPQVEQYF. The CDR3 DNA reads as TGCGCCAGCAGCTTGGTTGGCCCCCAGGTGGAGCAGTACTTC.

This chain uses TRBV19 with TRBJ1-5; D is ambiguous. The CDR3 runs 11 residues. The V end lost 8 bases, the J end lost 8 bases, and 10 bases lay between the germline ends. Per germline, CDR1 LNHDA and CDR2 SQIVND (reference sequence). For the CDR3, the DNA is TGTGCCAGTGGTCTAAGCAAGCCCCAGCATTTT. It specifies CASGLSKPQHF.

The chain is built from TRBV11-2 and TRBJ1-2, with 7 bases identical to TRBD1. This CDR3 is 13 amino acids long. The V gene end was trimmed by 3 bases and the J gene end by 4 bases; junction bases not matched to a gene: 2. CDR1 and CDR2 from the germline V gene are SGHAT and FQNNGV. CDR3 coding DNA: TGTGCCAGCAGCTTGGGGACAGTCTATGGCTACACCTTC. Protein product: CASSLGTVYGYTF.

This sequence joins TRBV21-1 and TRBJ1-2. TRBV21-1 constitutes a pseudogene. The CDR3 totals 17 residues. The CDR3 here is CASSAWPSPPPSDGYTF. The CDR3 DNA reads TGTGCCAGCAGCGCCTGGCCGAGCCCCCCGCCCAGCGATGGCTACACCTTC.

This clone was observed once. The J gene is TRBJ2-1, the V gene TRBV15, with D uncertain. The CDR3 length is 17 residues. Germline V lookup: CDR1 LNHNV, CDR2 YYDKDF (reference sequence). The germline V and J ends were trimmed by 6 bases and 0 bases, with 18 bases remaining between them. CDR3 bases: TGTGCCACCAGAGAGTTCCGGGTTACAAGCTCCTACAATGAGCAGTTCTTC. It codes for CATREFRVTSSYNEQFF.

The V call is TRBV11-2, the J call TRBJ1-1; possible D gene TRBD1, 5 bases. Germline CDR1 SGHAT, CDR2 FQNNGV. CDR3 size: 14 residues. Trimming pared 5 bases from V and 1 base from J, leaving 11 bases between. The CDR3 sequence is CASSPSRANTEAFF. DNA of the CDR3: TGTGCCAGCAGCCCCAGCAGGGCGAACACTGAAGCTTTCTTT.

The gene calls are TRBV4-1 and TRBJ2-7; D may be TRBD1 (6 bases). This CDR3 has 20 residues. In germline, CDR1 is MGHRA, CDR2 YSYEKL. Trimming removed 0 bases at V and 0 bases at J, with 24 bases between. The DNA of the CDR3 is TGCGCCAGCAGCCAAGATCCCCAGGGTTGGGGGCTGCGCGACTCCTACGAGCAGTACTTC. It codes for CASSQDPQGWGLRDSYEQYF.

This clone was recorded once. V is TRBV7-9 and J is TRBJ2-5; the match to TRBD1 covers 7 bases. Germline V CDR1 and CDR2: SEHNR, FQNEAQ (reference sequence). V lost 1 base and J lost 5; bases outside the gene matches: 4. The CDR3 is made up of 14 amino acids. The CDR3 DNA reads as TGTGCCAGCAGCTTAGAGGGGGCCAGTGAGACCCAGTACTTC. Translation gives CASSLEGASETQYF.

This clone appeared many times. The V gene is TRBV7-3, the J gene TRBJ1-2, with 9 bases fitting TRBD1. J was trimmed by 6 bases and V by 2 bases; bases with no gene match: 7. The CDR3 consists of 15 residues. Looked up from germline, CDR1 is SGHTA and CDR2 is FQGTGA. This CDR3 is CASSLSGTGSDGYTF. For the CDR3, the DNA is TGTGCCAGCAGCTTATCCGGGACAGGGTCAGATGGCTACACCTTC.

The chain couples TRBV19 to TRBJ2-3; TRBD2 agrees at 11 bases. Trimming at V came to 8 bases and at J to 4 bases, leaving 5 bases not matched to a gene. Germline CDR1 LNHDA, CDR2 SQIVND (reference sequence). CDR3 size: 14 residues. CDR3 protein: CASRTSGSSDTQYF. The CDR3 DNA reads as TGTGCCAGTCGGACTAGCGGGTCTTCAGATACGCAGTATTTT. The whole variable domain, remainder taken from reference TRBV19 and TRBJ2-3, is DGGITQSPKYLFRKEGQNVTLSCEQNLNHDAMYWYRQDPGQGLRLIYYSQIVNDFQKGDIAEGYSVSREKKESFPLTVTSAQKNPTAFYLCASRTSGSSDTQYFGPGTRLTVL.

This clone was counted only a few times. This rearrangement joins TRBV11-3 to TRBJ2-3, with D perhaps TRBD1 (6 bases). Trimming took 4 bases from V and 2 from J, leaving 16 bases between them. Germline lookup yields CDR1 SGHNT and CDR2 YENEEA. CDR3 size: 16 residues. CDR3 nucleotides: TGTGCCAGCAGCTACCCCTCGGACAGAAACACAGATACGCAGTATTTT. Translating it yields CASSYPSDRNTDTQYF.

This clone was picked up a small number of times. Other DNA sequences in this specimen translate into the identical CDR3. V usage is TRBV6-6 and J usage is TRBJ2-3; 12 bases align to TRBD1. Germline CDR1 MNHNY, CDR2 SVGAGI (reference sequence). This CDR3 region has 16 residues. V shed 1 base, J shed 4 bases, and the junction held 3 bases outside the gene matches. CDR3 in amino acids: CASSYLGTGGSDTQYF. CDR3 coding DNA: TGTGCCAGCAGTTACTTGGGGACAGGGGGCTCAGATACGCAGTATTTT.

The V gene is TRBV3-1 (or the pseudogene TRBV3-2), the J gene TRBJ2-7, with 8 bases matching TRBD1. V shed 4 bases and J 1 base; nucleotides not matched to a gene: 6. Per the germline V gene, CDR1 is LGHDT and CDR2 is YNNKEL (reference sequence). The CDR3 sequence is 15 residues long. The chain's CDR3 is CASSPQGGLSYEQYF. DNA of the CDR3: TGTGCCAGCAGCCCACAGGGGGGCTTATCCTACGAGCAGTACTTC.

The V and J genes are TRBV3-1 (or the pseudogene TRBV3-2) and TRBJ2-1; 7 bases match TRBD1. Germline CDR1 and CDR2: LGHDT and YNNKEL (reference sequence). The CDR3 has 15 residues. V dropped 6 bases and J dropped 8; count of bases not matched to a gene: 13. The CDR3 loop reads CASSLEGASGHEQFF. The CDR3 coding sequence is TGTGCCAGCAGTTTAGAGGGGGCCTCGGGGCATGAGCAGTTCTTC.

The chain uses TRBV9 and TRBJ2-6; tentatively, D is TRBD2 (7 bases). Germline CDR1 is SGDLS and CDR2 is YYNGEE. CDR3 length: 17 residues. Trimming stripped 0 bases from V and 0 bases from J, with 10 bases between. In DNA form, the CDR3 reads TGTGCCAGCAGCGTAGAGGGAGGGGGCTCTGGGGCCAACGTCCTGACTTTC. Its translation is CASSVEGGGSGANVLTF.